This is a list of T cell receptor beta chains from one sample in a study of cytomegalovirus exposure and HLA in healthy donors. TCRdb's table, derived via immunoSEQ multiplex PCR, lists solely in-frame clones and lacks some. The profile covers under 150,000 clones, with around 85% appearing a single time and nearly 3% taken by the ten largest. The sample consisted of PBMCs. The source is a man between 18 and 29 years old in good health and CMV-seronegative. Each CDR3 is given with its conserved first and last residue. The order of the fields is V gene, J gene, clone size, D gene, CDR3 DNA, CDR3 protein. The D gene is left open where the match is weak. Size tells how often a clone was seen (once, few, many) or the class of an expanded clone, and some rows leave it out.

V: TRBV5-1
J: TRBJ2-7
size: NA
D: TRBD1
DNA: TGCGCCAGCAGCTACACTGCAGGGACAGGATCCTCCTACGAGCAGTACTTC
CDR3: CASSYTAGTGSSYEQYF

V: TRBV5-1
J: TRBJ1-2
size: NA
D: NA
DNA: TGCGCCAGCAGCCAGGACAGCACCTATGGCTACACCTTC
CDR3: CASSQDSTYGYTF

V: TRBV4-2
J: TRBJ2-2
size: NA
D: TRBD1
DNA: TGTGCCAGCAGCCAATCACAGGGGTCGAACACCGGGGAGCTGTTTTTT
CDR3: CASSQSQGSNTGELFF

V: TRBV6-6
J: TRBJ2-5
size: NA
D: TRBD2
DNA: TGTGCCAGCAGTCGCGGGCGGGAGGAAGAGACCCAGTACTTC
CDR3: CASSRGREEETQYF

V: TRBV7-6
J: TRBJ2-1
size: NA
D: TRBD1
DNA: TGTGCCAGCAGCTCGGACAGGATCAGCTCCTACAATGAGCAGTTCTTC
CDR3: CASSSDRISSYNEQFF

V: TRBV2
J: TRBJ1-2
size: NA
D: TRBD1
DNA: TGTGCCAGCATCGAAGACAGGGTGGGCGGCTACACCTTC
CDR3: CASIEDRVGGYTF

V: TRBV20-1
J: TRBJ2-1
size: once
D: TRBD2
DNA: TGCAGTGCGGGGGGGAATGAGCAGTTCTTC
CDR3: CSAGGNEQFF

V: TRBV5-1
J: TRBJ2-5
size: NA
D: NA
DNA: TGCGCCAGCAGTCGTGAGGCGGAGACCCAGTACTTC
CDR3: CASSREAETQYF

V: TRBV28
J: TRBJ2-1
size: NA
D: TRBD2
DNA: TGTGCCAGCAGTTTAGGCGGCGGGGGCTCCTACAATGAGCAGTTCTTC
CDR3: CASSLGGGGSYNEQFF

V: TRBV6-1
J: TRBJ1-1
size: NA
D: NA
DNA: TGTGCCAGCAGTGCACAGCCGAACACTGAAGCTTTCTTT
CDR3: CASSAQPNTEAFF

V: TRBV2
J: TRBJ2-4
size: NA
D: TRBD2
DNA: TGTGCCAGCAGAGCGGGACCTCAGGACATTCAGTACTTC
CDR3: CASRAGPQDIQYF

V: TRBV18
J: TRBJ2-7
size: many
D: NA
DNA: TGTGCCAGCTCATACGGGAGCCCTGGACTAAACTTC
CDR3: CASSYGSPGLNF

V: TRBV6-1
J: TRBJ1-6
size: few
D: TRBD1
DNA: TGTGCCAGCAGTGATCGGACAGGGCAGCACTCTTCACCCCTCCACTTT
CDR3: CASSDRTGQHSSPLHF

V: TRBV27
J: TRBJ2-7
size: NA
D: TRBD1
DNA: TGTGCCAGCAGGGGGCGGTGGACAGGCAACTACGAGCAGTACTTC
CDR3: CASRGRWTGNYEQYF

V: TRBV28
J: TRBJ1-5
size: NA
D: NA
DNA: TGTGCCAGCAGGCAACCAGGGATAACGGAGCCCCAGCATTTT
CDR3: CASRQPGITEPQHF

V: TRBV4-1
J: TRBJ2-1
size: NA
D: TRBD1
DNA: TGCGCCAGCAGCCACCCCCGGGACAGGGCCTACAATGAGCAGTTCTTC
CDR3: CASSHPRDRAYNEQFF

V: TRBV4-1
J: TRBJ2-3
size: NA
D: NA
DNA: TGCGCCAGCAGCCCCTACCTCGCAGGGTCCACACAAGATACGCAGTATTTT
CDR3: CASSPYLAGSTQDTQYF

V: TRBV29-1
J: TRBJ2-1
size: NA
D: NA
DNA: TGCAGCGCCTCCCCGGAGGGGTTGACCTACAATGAGCAGTTCTTC
CDR3: CSASPEGLTYNEQFF

V: TRBV7-9
J: TRBJ1-1
size: NA
D: NA
DNA: TGTGCCAGCAGCTTAGGGGGAGGCACTGAAGCTTTCTTT
CDR3: CASSLGGGTEAFF

V: TRBV12-5
J: TRBJ1-6
size: NA
D: NA
DNA: TGTGCTAGTGGTTTGGAGATCCGGACGATGGGAGATTATAATTCACCCCTCCACTTT
CDR3: CASGLEIRTMGDYNSPLHF

V: TRBV25-1
J: TRBJ2-2
size: NA
D: TRBD1
DNA: TGTGCCAGCAGTGAGCATGACAGGGTGGCCGGGGAGCTGTTTTTT
CDR3: CASSEHDRVAGELFF

V: TRBV5-6
J: TRBJ1-4
size: NA
D: NA
DNA: TGTGCCAGCAGCTTGCTTGGCCGGGAGGGTGAAAAACTGTTTTTT
CDR3: CASSLLGREGEKLFF

V: TRBV29-1
J: TRBJ1-2
size: NA
D: TRBD1
DNA: TGCAGCGTTGCTACTACAGGGGGAGGTAACTATGGCTACACCTTC
CDR3: CSVATTGGGNYGYTF

V: TRBV7-9
J: TRBJ2-4
size: NA
D: TRBD2
DNA: TGTGCCAGCAGCCAGTATAGCGGGCGTCTAGCCAAAAACATTCAGTACTTC
CDR3: CASSQYSGRLAKNIQYF